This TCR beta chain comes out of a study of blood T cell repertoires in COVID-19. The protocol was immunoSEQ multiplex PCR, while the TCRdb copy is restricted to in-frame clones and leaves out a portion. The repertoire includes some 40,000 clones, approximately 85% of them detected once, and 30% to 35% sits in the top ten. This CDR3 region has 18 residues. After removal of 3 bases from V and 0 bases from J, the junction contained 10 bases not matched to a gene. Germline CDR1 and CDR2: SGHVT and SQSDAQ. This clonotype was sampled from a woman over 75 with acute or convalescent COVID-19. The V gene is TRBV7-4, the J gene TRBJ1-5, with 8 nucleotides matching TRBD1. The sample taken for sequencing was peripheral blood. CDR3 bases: TGTGCCAGCAGCTTCTGGACAGGGACGCTTTATAGCAATCAGCCCCAGCATTTT. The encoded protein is CASSFWTGTLYSNQPQHF.